Below, 19 T cell receptor beta chains from the same sample are listed, as sequenced in a study of metastatic and nonmetastatic thyroid tumors. Thyroid surgery was preceded by no treatment in any patient. TCRdb re-called clones via MiXCR from the PCR reads. The table records about 35,000 clones, roughly a sixth of them present only once. The specimen sequenced was blood. All receptors come from a male donor with papillary thyroid cancer or a benign thyroid nodule (not recorded which). Some clones in this sample may be carry-over from other donors' samples.

This chain uses TRBV20-1 with TRBJ1-6, with 8 bases identical to TRBD1. CDR1 and CDR2 (germline): DFQATT, SNEGSKA (reference sequence). The CDR3 spans 14 residues. J was trimmed by 9 bases and V by 5 bases; bases with no gene match: 9. DNA of the CDR3: TGCAGTGCTGGGACAGGCCAGTTGAGTTCACCCCTCCACTTT. It translates to CSAGTGQLSSPLHF.

In its sample, this clone was seen many times. The chain combines TRBV7-7 with TRBJ2-5, with D possibly matching TRBD2 (6 bases). Trimming shortened V by 5 bases and J by 5 bases, and 12 bases separated the two germline ends. The CDR3 is 13 amino acids. Germline V gene data show CDR1 as SSHAT and CDR2 as FNYEAQ (reference sequence). CDR3 nucleotides: TGTGCCAGCAGCAATAGTCTAGCGGAGACCCAGTACTTC. It specifies CASSNSLAETQYF.

This clone was picked up many times. The chain recombines TRBV5-4 with TRBJ1-1; D is perhaps TRBD1 (5 bases). The CDR3 has 13 amino acids. CDR1 is SGHNT, CDR2 YYREEE, per germline (reference sequence). V was clipped by 4 bases and J by 0 bases, with 7 bases between them. CDR3 region: CASSGAVNTEAFF. The DNA for the CDR3 is TGTGCCAGCAGCGGGGCGGTGAACACTGAAGCTTTCTTT. The whole variable domain, remainder taken from reference TRBV5-4 and TRBJ1-1, is ETGVTQSPTHLIKTRGQQVTLRCSSQSGHNTVSWYQQALGQGPQFIFQYYREEENGRGNFPPRFSGLQFPNYSSELNVNALELDDSALYLCASSGAVNTEAFFGQGTRLTVV.

This clone was recorded many times. V usage is TRBV30 and J usage is TRBJ2-5; D is perhaps TRBD1 or TRBD2 (6 bases each). V lost 4 bases, J lost 7 bases, and 13 bases lay in between. CDR1 and CDR2 (germline): GTSNPN, SVGIG (reference sequence). The CDR3 extends over 12 amino acids. The chain's CDR3 is CAWMTGAGTQYF. The CDR3 bases are TGTGCCTGGATGACGGGGGCAGGGACCCAGTACTTC.

This clone was seen many times. V is TRBV19 and J is TRBJ2-2; 8 bases fit TRBD1. J lost 4 bases, V lost 7 bases, and 5 bases had no gene match. The CDR3 sequence is 14 residues long. The V gene's germline CDR1 is LNHDA and CDR2 SQIVND (reference sequence). The chain's CDR3 is CASNRGAGTGELFF. In DNA, the CDR3 is TGTGCCAGTAACAGGGGGGCGGGCACCGGGGAGCTGTTTTTT.

This clone was detected many times. One end of the junction is discordant with germline, which a read error may explain. The chain joins TRBV3-1 to TRBJ2-1, with 9 bases aligning to TRBD2. In germline, CDR1 is LGHDT, CDR2 YNNKEL (reference sequence). This CDR3 spans 15 amino acids. CDR3 residues: CASSQDLVGGRAPTF. For the CDR3, the DNA is TGTGCCAGCAGCCAAGATCTAGTTGGCGGGAGGGCACCCACCTTC.

The chain combines TRBV11-2 with TRBJ2-7, with 8 nucleotides matching TRBD2. In germline, CDR1 is SGHAT, CDR2 FQNNGV. V shed 5 bases and J 2 bases; nucleotides not matched to a gene: 11. The CDR3 consists of 16 residues. The CDR3 DNA sequence: TGTGCCAGCAGCCCAAGGGGAGGACTAGCACCCTACGAGCAGTACTTC. It specifies CASSPRGGLAPYEQYF.

This clone is medium-sized in the sample. The rearrangement joins TRBV19 to TRBJ1-2, with a possible D match to TRBD1 (5 bases). Trimming took 3 bases from V and 6 from J, leaving 14 bases between them. CDR1 is LNHDA, CDR2 SQIVND, per germline (reference sequence). This CDR3 has 14 amino acids. CDR3 residues: CASSIRGRYDGYTF. CDR3 DNA: TGTGCCAGTAGTATTCGGGGCCGCTATGATGGCTACACCTTC.

The J gene is TRBJ2-1, the V gene TRBV30; 9 bases are shared with TRBD2. The length of the CDR3 is 14 residues. Per germline, CDR1 GTSNPN and CDR2 SVGIG (reference sequence). The V segment lost 6 bases and the J segment 0 bases; nucleotides outside the gene matches: 3. In nucleotides, the CDR3 is TGTGCCTGTGCGGGAGGGGGCTCCTACAATGAGCAGTTCTTC. Its protein product is CACAGGGSYNEQFF.

This clone was picked up many times. The chain carries TRBV10-1 and TRBJ1-2; TRBD1 might be the D (5 bases). Trimming took 3 bases from V and 4 from J, leaving 9 bases between them. The germline gives CDR1 WNHNN, CDR2 SYGVQD (reference sequence). The CDR3 has 13 amino acids. The CDR3 DNA sequence: TGCGCCAGCAGTGATCGGGACGGCTATGGCTACACCTTC. Protein: CASSDRDGYGYTF.

This clone was observed many times. The gene calls are TRBV3-1 and TRBJ2-2, with D possibly matching TRBD2 (5 bases). Germline CDR1 LGHDT, CDR2 YNNKEL (reference sequence). V shed 3 bases and J shed 2 bases, with 16 bases lying between them. This CDR3 comprises 17 residues. CDR3 residues: CASSHGIGSANTGELFF. The CDR3 DNA sequence: TGTGCCAGCAGCCATGGAATAGGGAGCGCAAACACCGGGGAGCTGTTTTTT.

J is TRBJ2-7 and V is TRBV7-9; unclear D gene. CDR3 length: 13 residues. The V gene lost 1 base and the J gene lost 7 bases, with 11 bases spanning the gap. CDR1 is SEHNR, CDR2 FQNEAQ, per germline (reference sequence). CDR3 bases: TGTGCCAGCAGCTTAGAGACCTTGGGGGAGCAGTACTTC. Its protein is CASSLETLGEQYF.

This clone was seen repeatedly, ten times or more. In nucleotides, the CDR3 is TGTGCCACCAGTGATGTGGGGGCCTCCTACAATGAGCAGTTCTTC. It specifies CATSDVGASYNEQFF. The chain employs TRBV24-1 and TRBJ2-1, with a possible D match to TRBD1 (6 bases). The CDR3 has 15 amino acids. V lost 3 bases and J lost 0, with 8 bases in between. CDR1 is KGHDR, CDR2 SFDVKD, per germline.

This clone has a count of ten or more. The chain employs TRBV20-1 and TRBJ1-2, with D possibly being TRBD1 (5 bases). The CDR3 is 15 amino acids. The ends were cut back, 2 bases at V and 1 base at J, with 14 bases in the middle. Germline V gene lookup returns CDR1 DFQATT and CDR2 SNEGSKA (reference sequence). Here the CDR3 DNA reads TGCAGTGCTAGACTTCAGGGCTCTCTTAACTATGGCTACACCTTC. Translation: CSARLQGSLNYGYTF.

This clone was detected only a few times. Germline is not matched at one junction end, which may reflect a read error. The gene calls are TRBV19 and TRBJ2-5; 8 bases fit TRBD2. The CDR3 is 18 residues long. The germline V gene encodes CDR1 LNHDA and CDR2 SQIVND (reference sequence). The CDR3 DNA follows: TGTGCCAGTAGTCCCGGCGAGGCTATAGCGGGGAGAGGGGAGACACAGTACTTC. Amino acid sequence: CASSPGEAIAGRGETQYF.

Comments on this clone: A single base separates this from a much larger clone, so it may be a read error. The same CDR3 can be traced to other DNA sequences in this sample. The V gene is TRBV20-1, the J gene TRBJ2-3; the match to TRBD2 covers 9 bases. The CDR3 is 18 amino acids. The junction had 16 bases not matched to a gene; V was cut back by 0 bases and J by 6 bases. Germline CDR1 DFQATT, CDR2 SNEGSKA (reference sequence). The CDR3 DNA sequence: TGCAGTGCTAGAGACCCTGGTGGCGGGGGGGGACTTCGGGATACGCAGTATTTT. Translated: CSARDPGGGGGLRDTQYF.

In its sample, this clone was seen a few times. The chain couples TRBV12-3 or TRBV12-4 to TRBJ2-3; 9 bases map to TRBD1. The CDR3 contains 18 residues. Losses at the gene ends were 5 bases for V and 5 bases for J; bases not matched to a gene: 17. CDR3 nucleotide sequence: TGTGCCAGCAGTCCCTGGACAGGGGCCGCCCTAGATATAGATACGCAGTATTTT. The encoded protein is CASSPWTGAALDIDTQYF.

Sample share makes this clone medium-sized. The chain recombines TRBV2 with TRBJ1-1, with D tentatively TRBD1 (6 bases). CDR1 is SNHLY, CDR2 FYNNEI, per germline. Trimming shortened V by 5 bases and J by 4 bases, and 14 bases separated the two germline ends. The CDR3 extends over 14 amino acids. CDR3 region: CASSQGGGGTEAFF. The CDR3 region has the DNA TGTGCCAGCAGTCAAGGAGGGGGTGGCACTGAAGCTTTCTTT.

This clone is deemed medium-sized. V and J are TRBV24-1 and TRBJ2-5, with 10 bases identical to TRBD1. This CDR3 spans 15 amino acids. With V trimmed by 4 bases and J by 7 bases, 8 bases remained unmatched. Looked up from germline, CDR1 is KGHDR and CDR2 is SFDVKD. The CDR3 is CATSDTGQGIRTQYF. DNA for the CDR3: TGTGCCACCAGTGACACGGGACAGGGGATACGGACCCAGTACTTC.